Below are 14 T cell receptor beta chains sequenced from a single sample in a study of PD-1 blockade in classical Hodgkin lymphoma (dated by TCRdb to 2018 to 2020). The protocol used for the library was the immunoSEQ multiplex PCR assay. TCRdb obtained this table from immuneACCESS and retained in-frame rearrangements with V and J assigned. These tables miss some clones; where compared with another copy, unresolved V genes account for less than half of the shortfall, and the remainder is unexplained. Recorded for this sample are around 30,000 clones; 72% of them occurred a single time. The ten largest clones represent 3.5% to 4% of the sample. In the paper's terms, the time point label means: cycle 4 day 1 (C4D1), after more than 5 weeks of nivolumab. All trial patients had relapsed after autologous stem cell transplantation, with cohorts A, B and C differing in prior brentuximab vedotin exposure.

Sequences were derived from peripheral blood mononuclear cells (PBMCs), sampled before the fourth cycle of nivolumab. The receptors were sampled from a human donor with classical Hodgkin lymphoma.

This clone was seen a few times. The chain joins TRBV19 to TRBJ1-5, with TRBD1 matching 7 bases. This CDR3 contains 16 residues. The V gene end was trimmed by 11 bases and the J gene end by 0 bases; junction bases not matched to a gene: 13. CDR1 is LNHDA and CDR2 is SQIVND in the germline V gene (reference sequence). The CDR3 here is CASREGAVDSNQPQHF. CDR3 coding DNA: TGTGCCTCAAGGGAGGGGGCTGTTGATAGCAATCAGCCCCAGCATTTT.

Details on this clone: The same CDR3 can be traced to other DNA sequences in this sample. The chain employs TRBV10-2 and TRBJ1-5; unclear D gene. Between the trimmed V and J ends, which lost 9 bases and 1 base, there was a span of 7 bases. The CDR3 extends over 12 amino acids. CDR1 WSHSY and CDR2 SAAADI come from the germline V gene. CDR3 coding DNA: TGCGCCAGTAGTCCGAGCAATCAGCCCCAGCATTTT. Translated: CASSPSNQPQHF.

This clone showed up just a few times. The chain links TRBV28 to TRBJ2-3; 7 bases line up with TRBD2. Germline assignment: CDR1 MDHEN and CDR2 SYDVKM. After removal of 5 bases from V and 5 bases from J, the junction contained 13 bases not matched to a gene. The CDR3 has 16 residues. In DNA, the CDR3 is TGTGCCAGCAGTCCTCTAGCCGTTCCGGGAGGAGATACGCAGTATTTT. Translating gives CASSPLAVPGGDTQYF.

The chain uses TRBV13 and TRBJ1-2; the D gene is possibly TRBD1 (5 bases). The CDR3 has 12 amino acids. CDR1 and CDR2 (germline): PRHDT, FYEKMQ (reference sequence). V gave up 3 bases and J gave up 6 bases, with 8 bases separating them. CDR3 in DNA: TGTGCCAGCAGCTTGTCACAGGATGGCTACACCTTC. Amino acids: CASSLSQDGYTF.

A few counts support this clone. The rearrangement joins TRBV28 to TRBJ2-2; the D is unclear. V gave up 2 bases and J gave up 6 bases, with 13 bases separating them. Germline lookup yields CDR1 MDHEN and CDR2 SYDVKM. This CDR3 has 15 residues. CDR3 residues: CASSLQQTVPGELFF. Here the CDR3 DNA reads TGTGCCAGCAGTTTACAGCAAACTGTTCCCGGGGAGCTGTTTTTT.

This CDR3 reads CASQGSLAKNIQYF. CDR3 bases: TGTGCCAGCCAGGGGTCTTTAGCCAAAAACATTCAGTACTTC. The gene calls are TRBV27 and TRBJ2-4; D may be TRBD1 (6 bases). The germline V gene encodes CDR1 MNHEY and CDR2 SMNVEV (reference sequence). V lost 8 bases, J lost 0 bases, and 11 bases lay in between. This CDR3 is built from 14 residues.

The CDR3 sequence is CASSLSRDRAGELFF. As DNA, the CDR3 is TGTGCCAGCAGTTTGTCCCGGGACAGGGCCGGGGAGCTGTTTTTT. The chain employs TRBV28 and TRBJ2-2, with 9 bases fitting TRBD1. Germline trimming cut 3 bases from V and 6 bases from J; bases unmatched to any gene: 5. Germline CDR1 MDHEN, CDR2 SYDVKM. The CDR3 extends over 15 amino acids.

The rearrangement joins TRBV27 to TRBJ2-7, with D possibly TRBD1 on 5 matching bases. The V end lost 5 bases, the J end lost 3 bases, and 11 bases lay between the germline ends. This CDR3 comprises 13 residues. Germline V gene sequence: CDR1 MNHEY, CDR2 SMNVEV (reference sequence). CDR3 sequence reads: CASSPTDSYEQYF. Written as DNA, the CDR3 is TGTGCCAGCAGTCCGACCGACAGCTACGAGCAGTACTTC.

CDR3 residues: CASGISGANVLTF. CDR3 DNA sequence: TGTGCCAGCGGTATCTCTGGGGCCAACGTCCTGACTTTC. This chain uses TRBV21-1 with TRBJ2-6. TRBV21-1 is assigned pseudogene status. CDR3 length equals 13 residues.

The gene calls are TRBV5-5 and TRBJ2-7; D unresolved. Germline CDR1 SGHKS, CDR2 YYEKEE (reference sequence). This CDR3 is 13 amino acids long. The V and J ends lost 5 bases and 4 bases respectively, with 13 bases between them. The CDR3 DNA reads TGTGCCAGCAGAGTTGGGCCCTCGTACGAGCAGTACTTC. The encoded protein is CASRVGPSYEQYF.

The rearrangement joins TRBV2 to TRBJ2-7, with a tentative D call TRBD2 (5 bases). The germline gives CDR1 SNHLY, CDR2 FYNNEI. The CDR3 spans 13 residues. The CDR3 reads CVSKAGVSYEQYF. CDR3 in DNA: TGTGTCTCCAAGGCGGGTGTGTCCTACGAGCAGTACTTC.

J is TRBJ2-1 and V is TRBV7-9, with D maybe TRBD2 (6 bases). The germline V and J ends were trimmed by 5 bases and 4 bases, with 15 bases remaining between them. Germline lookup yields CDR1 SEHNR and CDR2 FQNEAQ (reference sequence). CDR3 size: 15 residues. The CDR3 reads CASSMEGRGYNEQFF. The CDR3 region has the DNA TGTGCCAGCAGCATGGAGGGCCGGGGTTACAATGAGCAGTTCTTC.

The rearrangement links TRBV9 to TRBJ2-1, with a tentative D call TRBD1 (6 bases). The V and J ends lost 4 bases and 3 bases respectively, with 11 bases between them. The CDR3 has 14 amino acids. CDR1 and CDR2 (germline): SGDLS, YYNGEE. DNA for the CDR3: TGTGCCAGCAGCCTCCGGGACAACTACAATGAGCAGTTCTTC. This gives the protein CASSLRDNYNEQFF.

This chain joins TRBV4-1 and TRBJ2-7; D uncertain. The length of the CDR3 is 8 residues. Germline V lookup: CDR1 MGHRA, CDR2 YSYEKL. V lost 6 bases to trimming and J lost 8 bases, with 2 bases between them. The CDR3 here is CASSQQYF. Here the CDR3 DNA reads TGCGCCAGCAGTCAGCAGTACTTC.